This T cell receptor beta chain is drawn from a study of post-analysis software for immune sequencing data. The CDR3 spans 13 residues. The germline V gene encodes CDR1 MNHEY and CDR2 SMNVEV (reference sequence). The V end was cut by 3 bases, the J end by 2 bases, with 8 bases between. General study points: Clustering by F measure revealed strong co-clustering among samples prepared together in one batch. Relative to controls, patients had five TRBV segments at higher frequency, with TRBV5-6, TRBV5-1 and TRBV20-1 among these.

A remark on this clonotype: What it binds is not known.

Sequencing libraries made from TCR beta cDNA carried unique molecular identifiers. One entry per CDR3 protein, called by TCRdb with MiXCR from the PCR reads. The sample includes hundreds of thousands of distinct CDR3 sequences, roughly 50% of them seen just once. The material sequenced was blood. The chain couples TRBV27 to TRBJ2-7; D ambiguous. The clonotype comes from a girl aged 5-17 years with multiple sclerosis. As DNA, the CDR3 is TGTGCCAGCAGTTTTCTAGGTCCCTACGAGCAGTACTTC. Translation: CASSFLGPYEQYF.